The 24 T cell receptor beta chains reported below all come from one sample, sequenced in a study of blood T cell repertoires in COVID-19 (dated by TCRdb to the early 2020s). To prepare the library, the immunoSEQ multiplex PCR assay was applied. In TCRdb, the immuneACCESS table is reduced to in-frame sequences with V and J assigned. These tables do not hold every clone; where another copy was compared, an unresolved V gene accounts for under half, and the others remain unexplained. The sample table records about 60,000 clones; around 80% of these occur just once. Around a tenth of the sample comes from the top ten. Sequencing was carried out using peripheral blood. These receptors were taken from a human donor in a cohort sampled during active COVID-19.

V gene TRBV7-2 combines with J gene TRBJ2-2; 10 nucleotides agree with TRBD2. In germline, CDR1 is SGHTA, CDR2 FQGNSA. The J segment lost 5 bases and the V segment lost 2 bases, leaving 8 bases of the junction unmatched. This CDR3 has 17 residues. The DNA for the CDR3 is TGTGCCAGCAGCTTAAGGCTAGCGGGAGAATCGACCGGGGAGCTGTTTTTT. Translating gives CASSLRLAGESTGELFF.

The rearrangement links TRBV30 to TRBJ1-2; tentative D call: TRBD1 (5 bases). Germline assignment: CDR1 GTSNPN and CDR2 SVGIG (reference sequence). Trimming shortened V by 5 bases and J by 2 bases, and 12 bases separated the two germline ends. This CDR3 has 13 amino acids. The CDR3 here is CAWQKTANYGYTF. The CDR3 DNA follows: TGTGCCTGGCAAAAGACAGCCAACTATGGCTACACCTTC.

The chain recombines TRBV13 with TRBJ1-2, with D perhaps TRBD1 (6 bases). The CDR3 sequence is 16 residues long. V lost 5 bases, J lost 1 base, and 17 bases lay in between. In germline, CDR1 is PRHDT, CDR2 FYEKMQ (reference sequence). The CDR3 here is CASSTSGTLLNYGYTF. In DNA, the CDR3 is TGTGCCAGCAGCACATCCGGGACACTACTTAACTATGGCTACACCTTC.

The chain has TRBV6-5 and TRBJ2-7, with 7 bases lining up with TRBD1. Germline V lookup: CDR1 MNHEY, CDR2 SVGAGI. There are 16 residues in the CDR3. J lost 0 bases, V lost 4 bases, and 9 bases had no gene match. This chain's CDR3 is CASSSLTGVSSYEQYF. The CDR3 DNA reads TGTGCCAGCAGTTCCCTTACAGGGGTTAGCTCCTACGAGCAGTACTTC.

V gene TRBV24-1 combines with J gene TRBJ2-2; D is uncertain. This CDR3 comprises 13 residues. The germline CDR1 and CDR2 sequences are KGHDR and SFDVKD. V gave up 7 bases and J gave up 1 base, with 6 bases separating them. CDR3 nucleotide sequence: TGTGCCACCAGGAGACAGAACACCGGGGAGCTGTTTTTT. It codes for CATRRQNTGELFF.

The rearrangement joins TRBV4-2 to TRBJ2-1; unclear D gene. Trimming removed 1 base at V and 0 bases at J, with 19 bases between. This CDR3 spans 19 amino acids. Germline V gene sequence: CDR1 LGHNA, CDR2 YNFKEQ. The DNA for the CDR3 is TGTGCCAGCAGCCAAGGCAGTGACCGGAGCGTCAGCTCCTACAATGAGCAGTTCTTC. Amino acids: CASSQGSDRSVSSYNEQFF.

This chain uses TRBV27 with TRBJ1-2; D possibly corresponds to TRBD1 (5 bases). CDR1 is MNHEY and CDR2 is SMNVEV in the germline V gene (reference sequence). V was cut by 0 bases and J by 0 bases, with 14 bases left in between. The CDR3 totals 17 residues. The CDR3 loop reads CASSLSGGRASNYGYTF. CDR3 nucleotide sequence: TGTGCCAGCAGTTTATCGGGGGGACGGGCCTCTAACTATGGCTACACCTTC.

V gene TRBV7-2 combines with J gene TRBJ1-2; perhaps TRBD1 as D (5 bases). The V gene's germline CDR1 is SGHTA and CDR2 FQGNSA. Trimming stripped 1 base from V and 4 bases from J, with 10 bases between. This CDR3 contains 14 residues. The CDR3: CASSLGGAVYGYTF. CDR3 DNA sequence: TGTGCCAGCAGCTTAGGCGGGGCCGTCTATGGCTACACCTTC.

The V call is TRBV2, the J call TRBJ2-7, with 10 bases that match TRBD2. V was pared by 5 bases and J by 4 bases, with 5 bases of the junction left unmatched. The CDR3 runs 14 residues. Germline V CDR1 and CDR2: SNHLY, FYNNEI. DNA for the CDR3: TGTGCCAGCAGTAGCGGGAGGGCCCGATACGAGCAGTACTTC. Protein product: CASSSGRARYEQYF.

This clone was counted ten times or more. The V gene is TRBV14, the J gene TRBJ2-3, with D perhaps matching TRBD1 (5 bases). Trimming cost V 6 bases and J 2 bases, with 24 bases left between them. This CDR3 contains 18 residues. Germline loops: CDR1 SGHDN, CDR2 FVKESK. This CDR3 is CASSVRARVGADTDTQYF. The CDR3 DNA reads TGTGCCAGCAGTGTCAGGGCACGTGTAGGGGCGGACACAGATACGCAGTATTTT.

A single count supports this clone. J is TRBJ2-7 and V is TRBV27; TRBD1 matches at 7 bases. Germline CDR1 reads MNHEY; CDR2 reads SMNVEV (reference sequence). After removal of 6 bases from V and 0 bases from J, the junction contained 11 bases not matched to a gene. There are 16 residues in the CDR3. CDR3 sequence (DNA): TGTGCCAGCAGATACAACGGGGCAGGGGGCTCCTACGAGCAGTACTTC. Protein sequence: CASRYNGAGGSYEQYF.

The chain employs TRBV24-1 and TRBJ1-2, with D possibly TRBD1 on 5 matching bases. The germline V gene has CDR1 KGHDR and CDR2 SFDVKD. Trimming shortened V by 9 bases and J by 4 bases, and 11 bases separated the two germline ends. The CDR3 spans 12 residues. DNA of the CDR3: TGTGCCACCGGCGGGGGAGCCTATGGCTACACCTTC. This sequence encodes CATGGGAYGYTF.

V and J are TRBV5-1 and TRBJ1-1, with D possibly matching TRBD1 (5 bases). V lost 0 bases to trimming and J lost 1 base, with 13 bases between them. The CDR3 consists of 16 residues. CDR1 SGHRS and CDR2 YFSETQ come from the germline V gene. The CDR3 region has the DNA TGCGCCAGCAGCTTGGCCGGGGCGGGAAAGAACACTGAAGCTTTCTTT. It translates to CASSLAGAGKNTEAFF.

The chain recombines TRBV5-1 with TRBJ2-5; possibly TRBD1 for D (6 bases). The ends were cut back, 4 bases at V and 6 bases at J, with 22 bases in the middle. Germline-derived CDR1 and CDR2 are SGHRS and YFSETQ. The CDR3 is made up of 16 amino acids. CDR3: CASSIQPTGNEKTQYF. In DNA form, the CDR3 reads TGCGCCAGCAGCATACAACCGACAGGAAATGAGAAGACCCAGTACTTC.

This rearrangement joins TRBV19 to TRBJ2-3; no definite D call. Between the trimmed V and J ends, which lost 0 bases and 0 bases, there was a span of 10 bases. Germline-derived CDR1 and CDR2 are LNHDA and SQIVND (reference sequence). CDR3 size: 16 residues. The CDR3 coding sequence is TGTGCCAGTAGTATAGATGGAGTGACTAGCACAGATACGCAGTATTTT. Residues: CASSIDGVTSTDTQYF.

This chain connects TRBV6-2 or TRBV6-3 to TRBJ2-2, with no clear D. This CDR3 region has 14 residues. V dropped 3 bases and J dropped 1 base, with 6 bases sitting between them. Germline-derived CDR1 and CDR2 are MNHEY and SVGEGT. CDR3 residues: CASSYLQNTGELFF. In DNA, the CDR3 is TGTGCCAGCAGTTATTTACAGAACACCGGGGAGCTGTTTTTT.

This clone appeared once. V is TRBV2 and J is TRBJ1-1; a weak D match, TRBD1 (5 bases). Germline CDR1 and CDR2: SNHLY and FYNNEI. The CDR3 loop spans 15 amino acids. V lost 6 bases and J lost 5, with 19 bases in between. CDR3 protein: CASRALGAGGTEAFF. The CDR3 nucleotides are TGTGCCAGCAGAGCCCTTGGAGCGGGGGGGACTGAAGCTTTCTTT.

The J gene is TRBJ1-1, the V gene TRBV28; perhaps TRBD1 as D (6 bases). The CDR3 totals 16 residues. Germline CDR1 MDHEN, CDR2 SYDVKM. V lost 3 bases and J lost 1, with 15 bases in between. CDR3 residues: CASSFEQGLTNTEAFF. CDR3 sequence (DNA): TGTGCCAGCAGTTTCGAACAGGGTCTCACGAACACTGAAGCTTTCTTT.

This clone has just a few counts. The CDR3 DNA reads as TGTGCCAGCAGGGACAGGGACGGGGCGAGCAATCAGCCCCAGCATTTT. Its protein product is CASRDRDGASNQPQHF. V usage is TRBV28 and J usage is TRBJ1-5; 8 bases match TRBD1. Trimming at V came to 6 bases and at J to 1 base, leaving 8 bases not matched to a gene. The CDR3 is 16 residues long. CDR1 is MDHEN, CDR2 SYDVKM, per germline.

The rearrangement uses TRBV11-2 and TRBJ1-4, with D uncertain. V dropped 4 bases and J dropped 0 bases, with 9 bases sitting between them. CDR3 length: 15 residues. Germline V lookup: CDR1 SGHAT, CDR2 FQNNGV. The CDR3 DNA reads TGTGCCAGCAGCTACCGGGATTCAACTAATGAAAAACTGTTTTTT. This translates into CASSYRDSTNEKLFF.

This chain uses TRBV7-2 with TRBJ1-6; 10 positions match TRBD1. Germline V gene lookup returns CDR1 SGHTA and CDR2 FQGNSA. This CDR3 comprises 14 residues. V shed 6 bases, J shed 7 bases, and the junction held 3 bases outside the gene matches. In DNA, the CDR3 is TGTGCCAGCAGAAGGACAGGGGGGAATTCACCCCTCCACTTT. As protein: CASRRTGGNSPLHF. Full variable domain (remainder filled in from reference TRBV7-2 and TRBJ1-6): GAGVSQSPSNKVTEKGKDVELRCDPISGHTALYWYRQSLGQGLEFLIYFQGNSAPDKSGLPSDRFSAERTGGSVSTLTIQRTQQEDSAVYLCASRRTGGNSPLHFGNGTRLTVT.

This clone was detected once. This chain's CDR3 is CASSASGQGTETQYF. DNA of the CDR3: TGCGCCAGCAGTGCCTCGGGACAGGGTACAGAGACCCAGTACTTC. V and J are TRBV10-1 and TRBJ2-5; the match to TRBD1 covers 9 bases. The junction had 7 bases not matched to a gene; V was cut back by 4 bases and J by 4 bases. Germline V gene data show CDR1 as WNHNN and CDR2 as SYGVQD (reference sequence). This CDR3 has 15 residues.

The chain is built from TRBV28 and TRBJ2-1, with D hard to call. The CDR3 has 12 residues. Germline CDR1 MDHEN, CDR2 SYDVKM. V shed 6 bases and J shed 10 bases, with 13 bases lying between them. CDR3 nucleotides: TGTGCCAGCAGCATCATGAGAGGCGAGCAGTTCTTC. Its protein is CASSIMRGEQFF.

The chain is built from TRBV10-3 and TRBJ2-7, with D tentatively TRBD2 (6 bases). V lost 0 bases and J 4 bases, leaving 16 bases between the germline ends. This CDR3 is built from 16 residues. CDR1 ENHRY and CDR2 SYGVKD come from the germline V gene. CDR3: CAISESGSGGNYEQYF. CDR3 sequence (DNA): TGTGCCATCAGTGAGTCTGGATCTGGCGGGAATTACGAGCAGTACTTC.